This entry describes one T cell receptor beta chain. Its matching antigen is unknown. The sample originates from a study of T cell responses to AZD1222 COVID-19 vaccine. General study results and limits: Repertoire collection took place solely once the T cell response had peaked. White British ancestry dominated among donors, who included more females, and clonal diversity was possibly underestimated. CD4 TCRs covered the whole spike, strongest at regions 160-218 and 743-854.

Some clones are missing from TCRdb's copy, which holds only in-frame ones; the method was immunoSEQ multiplex PCR. The table shows approximately 80,000 clones, with 75% to 90% occurring only once. Germline CDR1 is MDHEN and CDR2 is SYDVKM. The CDR3 runs to 15 residues. V lost 5 bases to trimming and J lost 0 bases; unmatched junction nucleotides: 7. Pooling covered second doses at about 4 or about 12 weeks. V is TRBV28 and J is TRBJ2-7, with TRBD1 matching over 7 bases. The sample here was peripheral blood, taken 28 days after the second AZD1222 dose. The sequence was obtained from an adult who received the AZD1222 COVID-19 vaccine. CDR3 sequence: CASSESGTASYEQYF. The CDR3 DNA reads as TGTGCCAGCAGTGAATCTGGGACAGCCTCCTACGAGCAGTACTTC.